This T cell receptor (beta chain) comes out of a study of cytomegalovirus exposure and HLA in healthy donors. A word on this clone: The antigen is not known.

Study-level findings and limits: Researchers counted 180 or so TCR beta chains as cytomegalovirus-associated.

Using immunoSEQ multiplex PCR, the repertoire was profiled, and TCRdb retains in-frame clones only, with some absent. The repertoire consists of 120,000 or so clones, with around 95% occurring once and the leading ten covering approximately 1.5%. Deletions cut 7 bases from V and 1 base from J, with 10 bases between. CDR3 length: 13 amino acids. Germline values: CDR1 SEHNR, CDR2 FQNEAQ (reference sequence). This receptor was taken from a man aged 18-30 years in good health and CMV-seronegative. The rearrangement joins TRBV7-9 to TRBJ1-1, with a weak D call TRBD1 (6 bases). Sequencing was performed on PBMCs. CDR3 bases: TGTGCCAGCATTTCCAGGGGGAACACTGAAGCTTTCTTT. As protein: CASISRGNTEAFF.